The 21 T cell receptor beta chains below were found in one sample sequenced in a study of blood T cell repertoires in COVID-19. Only in-frame clones appear in the TCRdb table, and some are missing; sequencing was by immunoSEQ multiplex PCR. This sample has under 250,000 clones, with roughly 90% found just once. What was sequenced was peripheral blood. All receptors come from a woman aged 55-75 years with acute or convalescent COVID-19.

This clone was recorded a few times. The gene calls are TRBV9 and TRBJ1-6; 7 nucleotides line up with TRBD1. This CDR3 comprises 15 residues. Losses at the gene ends were 3 bases for V and 7 bases for J; bases not matched to a gene: 7. The V gene's germline CDR1 is SGDLS and CDR2 YYNGEE. The CDR3: CASSAQGTQNSPLHF. As DNA, the CDR3 is TGTGCCAGCAGCGCACAGGGGACCCAAAATTCACCCCTCCACTTT.

In its sample, this clone was seen many times. At the DNA level, this CDR3 is encoded by other sequences in the same sample as well. The CDR3 protein is CASSPPRGSSTDTQYF. CDR3 nucleotide sequence: TGTGCCAGCAGCCCCCCCCGCGGGTCTAGCACAGATACGCAGTATTTT. The V gene is TRBV27, the J gene TRBJ2-3; tentative D call: TRBD2 (5 bases). This CDR3 has 16 residues. Germline V gene lookup returns CDR1 MNHEY and CDR2 SMNVEV (reference sequence). V was clipped by 6 bases and J by 0 bases, with 16 bases between them.

This chain connects TRBV6-5 to TRBJ1-1; no definite D call. Germline CDR1 is MNHEY and CDR2 is SVGAGI. The CDR3 extends over 13 amino acids. Trimming stripped 7 bases from V and 0 bases from J, with 9 bases between. CDR3 nucleotide sequence: TGTGCCAGCAAGAGACTGATGAACACTGAAGCTTTCTTT. This translates into CASKRLMNTEAFF.

J is TRBJ2-7 and V is TRBV11-3, with D unclear. V was clipped by 0 bases and J by 0 bases, with 9 bases between them. Germline CDR1 is SGHNT and CDR2 is YENEEA. The CDR3 runs to 15 residues. Written as DNA, the CDR3 is TGTGCCAGCAGCTTAGAGCACAGTCCCTCCTACGAGCAGTACTTC. It yields the protein CASSLEHSPSYEQYF.

The CDR3 here is CASSFDGTPRGDEQFF. CDR3 in DNA: TGTGCCAGCAGCTTTGACGGGACTCCGAGAGGTGATGAGCAGTTCTTC. This chain joins TRBV5-4 and TRBJ2-1, with D tentatively TRBD2 (6 bases). V lost 2 bases and J 8 bases, leaving 20 bases between the germline ends. The CDR3 runs to 16 residues. Germline CDR1 SGHNT, CDR2 YYREEE (reference sequence).

The gene calls are TRBV9 and TRBJ1-1; no reliable D call. V lost 3 bases and J 7 bases, leaving 13 bases between the germline ends. Germline CDR1 and CDR2: SGDLS and YYNGEE. This CDR3 spans 13 amino acids. The CDR3 nucleotides are TGTGCCAGCAGCGCAGACGGGGTTGGTGAAGCTTTCTTT. Protein: CASSADGVGEAFF.

This clone was seen once. The chain couples TRBV19 to TRBJ1-5, with 10 bases lining up with TRBD1. Unmatched junction bases numbered 2, after V lost 5 bases and J lost 1 base. This CDR3 is built from 15 residues. CDR1 and CDR2 (germline): LNHDA, SQIVND (reference sequence). The CDR3 DNA follows: TGTGCCAGTAGTGGACAGGGGGGAAGCAATCAGCCCCAGCATTTT. Translation: CASSGQGGSNQPQHF.

The chain recombines TRBV27 with TRBJ2-1, with TRBD2 matching 12 bases. This CDR3 region has 15 residues. Germline assignment: CDR1 MNHEY and CDR2 SMNVEV (reference sequence). V shed 5 bases, J shed 8 bases, and the junction held 7 bases outside the gene matches. The CDR3 loop reads CASSHLTSGRHEQFF. CDR3 nucleotides: TGTGCCAGCAGTCATCTCACTAGCGGGAGGCATGAGCAGTTCTTC.

V usage is TRBV9 and J usage is TRBJ2-1, with 13 bases fitting TRBD2. The CDR3 has 16 amino acids. V gave up 4 bases and J gave up 10 bases; unmatched junction bases: 11. Germline assignment: CDR1 SGDLS and CDR2 YYNGEE. Written as DNA, the CDR3 is TGTGCCAGCAGCAAGAGGGGACTAGCGGGGAGAGGAGAGCAGTTCTTC. Its translation: CASSKRGLAGRGEQFF.

This rearrangement joins TRBV6-5 to TRBJ1-1; a possible D gene is TRBD1 (5 bases). The CDR3 extends over 13 amino acids. The germline gives CDR1 MNHEY, CDR2 SVGAGI. The V gene lost 7 bases and the J gene lost 1 base, with 10 bases spanning the gap. The CDR3 protein is CASTRTSNTEAFF. CDR3 bases: TGTGCCAGCACCCGGACATCGAACACTGAAGCTTTCTTT.

This clone has only a few counts. This chain uses TRBV6-5 with TRBJ1-2, with TRBD1 matching over 7 bases. The CDR3 consists of 16 residues. CDR1 and CDR2 from the germline V gene are MNHEY and SVGAGI. V shed 0 bases, J shed 4 bases, and the junction held 8 bases outside the gene matches. The CDR3 region has the DNA TGTGCCAGCAGTTACTCTCGACAGGGCGGCTCCTATGGCTACACCTTC. It is translated as CASSYSRQGGSYGYTF.

The J gene is TRBJ2-5, the V gene TRBV5-6; TRBD2 aligns across 7 bases. The CDR3 runs to 15 residues. Looked up from germline, CDR1 is SGHDT and CDR2 is YYEEEE. Germline trimming cut 1 base from V and 6 bases from J; bases unmatched to any gene: 9. The CDR3 reads CASSLLWEGLKTQYF. The CDR3 coding sequence is TGTGCCAGCAGCTTGTTATGGGAGGGGTTGAAGACCCAGTACTTC.

The chain is built from TRBV24-1 and TRBJ2-3; D is unresolved. CDR1 is KGHDR, CDR2 SFDVKD, per germline. This CDR3 has 13 residues. Trimming stripped 3 bases from V and 6 bases from J, with 9 bases between. CDR3 in DNA: TGTGCCACCAGTGATCCGACATCCGATACGCAGTATTTT. Protein sequence: CATSDPTSDTQYF.

This clone was observed a single time. The V call is TRBV7-9, the J call TRBJ2-6; D perhaps matches TRBD1 (5 bases). Germline-derived CDR1 and CDR2 are SEHNR and FQNEAQ (reference sequence). Trimming removed 5 bases at V and 0 bases at J, with 8 bases between. The CDR3 totals 15 residues. This CDR3 reads CASSTDSSGANVLTF. CDR3 coding DNA: TGTGCCAGCAGCACAGACAGCTCTGGGGCCAACGTCCTGACTTTC.

This chain links TRBV5-4 with TRBJ2-7, with D perhaps TRBD1 (6 bases). This CDR3 has 15 residues. Germline CDR1 is SGHNT and CDR2 is YYREEE (reference sequence). Trimming took 4 bases from V and 0 from J, leaving 14 bases between them. CDR3 sequence (DNA): TGTGCCAGCAGCCGAAGACAGGATCTCTCCTACGAGCAGTACTTC. Translation: CASSRRQDLSYEQYF.

The J gene is TRBJ2-1, the V gene TRBV4-3, with D tentatively TRBD2 (6 bases). The CDR3 is made up of 14 amino acids. Germline V gives CDR1 LGHNA, CDR2 YSLEER. Trimming shortened V by 5 bases and J by 9 bases, and 17 bases separated the two germline ends. Here the CDR3 reads CASSSEDWRGEQFF. CDR3 coding DNA: TGCGCCAGCAGCTCAGAGGACTGGAGGGGTGAGCAGTTCTTC.

The chain joins TRBV30 to TRBJ1-4; D is perhaps TRBD1 (5 bases). V was trimmed by 2 bases and J by 8 bases, leaving 15 bases between them. The germline CDR1 and CDR2 sequences are GTSNPN and SVGIG (reference sequence). CDR3 size: 14 residues. The CDR3 bases are TGTGCCTGGAGTAGTGGGGCATGGAACGAAAAACTGTTTTTT. This translates into CAWSSGAWNEKLFF.

This clone has just a few counts. This sequence joins TRBV11-2 and TRBJ2-1; the D is unclear. Germline V lookup: CDR1 SGHAT, CDR2 FQNNGV. The CDR3 runs 16 residues. V lost 0 bases to trimming and J lost 4 bases, with 13 bases between them. DNA of the CDR3: TGTGCCAGCAGCTTAGATCTCACATTCCCATACAATGAGCAGTTCTTC. As protein: CASSLDLTFPYNEQFF.

The gene calls are TRBV6-4 and TRBJ2-1, with TRBD2 matching 7 bases. This CDR3 is 14 amino acids long. Trimming removed 8 bases from V and 4 bases from J; junction bases left unmatched: 8. Germline V gives CDR1 MRHNA, CDR2 SNTAGT. The CDR3 bases are TGTGCCAGCTCCCTAGCGGCCAATTACAATGAGCAGTTCTTC. Its translation: CASSLAANYNEQFF.

This clone was seen only a few times. The chain joins TRBV3-1 (or the pseudogene TRBV3-2) to TRBJ1-6; TRBD1 aligns across 7 bases. Trimming took 4 bases from V and 16 from J; bases not matched to a gene: 16. Germline V lookup: CDR1 LGHDT, CDR2 YNNKEL (reference sequence). This CDR3 region has 15 residues. The CDR3 nucleotides are TGTGCCAGCAGCCGCAGGGGGTCGGGAGTCTGGGAACTCCACTTT. It specifies CASSRRGSGVWELHF.

The chain recombines TRBV19 with TRBJ2-2; D might be TRBD2 (6 bases). V was shortened by 6 bases and J by 7 bases, with 15 bases between the two germline ends. The CDR3 extends over 14 amino acids. Germline V gene sequence: CDR1 LNHDA, CDR2 SQIVND (reference sequence). The DNA for the CDR3 is TGTGCCAGTAGGATTACAGGAGCGGGCGGGGAGCTGTTTTTT. This codes for CASRITGAGGELFF. The whole variable domain, remainder taken from reference TRBV19 and TRBJ2-2, is DGGITQSPKYLFRKEGQNVTLSCEQNLNHDAMYWYRQDPGQGLRLIYYSQIVNDFQKGDIAEGYSVSREKKESFPLTVTSAQKNPTAFYLCASRITGAGGELFFGEGSRLTVL.